The 26 T cell receptor beta chains presented below share a single source sample, sequenced in a study of blood T cell repertoires in COVID-19 (dated by TCRdb to 2020 to 2021). The library was produced with the immunoSEQ multiplex PCR assay. In its TCRdb copy, this immuneACCESS table keeps in-frame sequences only and misses some clones. Where compared with another copy, unresolved V genes explain less than half of these, and the others have no known cause. This sample holds 110,000 or so clones; about 87% were observed only once. The top ten clones comprise 4% to 5.5% of the sample. Sequenced sample: peripheral blood. Receptors were obtained from a woman aged 50 to 60 with acute or convalescent COVID-19.

The rearrangement links TRBV2 to TRBJ1-1; D might be TRBD1 (5 bases). CDR3 size: 11 residues. V lost 6 bases and J 10 bases, leaving 12 bases between the germline ends. Germline values: CDR1 SNHLY, CDR2 FYNNEI. DNA for the CDR3: TGTGCCAGCAGCTTGACAGTAGGAGCTTTCTTT. Its protein is CASSLTVGAFF.

The rearrangement joins TRBV4-1 to TRBJ2-1; 10 nucleotides match TRBD2. The germline gives CDR1 MGHRA, CDR2 YSYEKL. This CDR3 is 17 amino acids long. V gave up 0 bases and J gave up 5 bases; unmatched junction bases: 7. The CDR3 region is CASSQDRVAGGDNEQFF. The CDR3 nucleotides read TGCGCCAGCAGCCAAGATCGGGTAGCGGGAGGCGACAATGAGCAGTTCTTC.

The chain is built from TRBV29-1 and TRBJ1-1, with D unresolved. Deletions cut 3 bases from V and 1 base from J, with 3 bases between. This CDR3 is built from 11 residues. From germline, CDR1 is SQVTM and CDR2 ANQGSEA. The CDR3 here is CSVDWNTEAFF. In DNA, the CDR3 is TGCAGCGTTGACTGGAACACTGAAGCTTTCTTT.

The DNA of the CDR3 is TGTGCCAGCAGCGAGACTAGCGGCTACGCAGATACGCAGTATTTT. It yields the protein CASSETSGYADTQYF. The chain combines TRBV9 with TRBJ2-3, with TRBD2 matching 9 bases. This CDR3 is built from 15 residues. J was trimmed by 4 bases and V by 3 bases; bases with no gene match: 6. In germline, CDR1 is SGDLS, CDR2 YYNGEE.

This clone was detected only a few times. J is TRBJ1-5 and V is TRBV24-1; D not certain. The CDR3 runs 14 residues. The germline V gene has CDR1 KGHDR and CDR2 SFDVKD. V lost 3 bases, J lost 7 bases, and 12 bases lay in between. The chain's CDR3 is CATSDKHPGQPQHF. CDR3 nucleotide sequence: TGTGCCACCAGTGATAAACACCCGGGGCAGCCCCAGCATTTT.

J is TRBJ1-2 and V is TRBV29-1, with D possibly being TRBD1 (6 bases). From germline, CDR1 is SQVTM and CDR2 ANQGSEA. The CDR3 runs to 13 residues. Trimming took off 3 bases at V and 1 base at J, with 9 bases between the two ends. The chain's CDR3 is CSVDKQGNYGYTF. Written as DNA, the CDR3 is TGCAGCGTTGACAAACAGGGTAACTATGGCTACACCTTC.

In nucleotides, the CDR3 is TGTGCCAGCAGTGAGACCCTGGGGGCAACAGATACGCAGTATTTT. As protein: CASSETLGATDTQYF. V gene TRBV6-1 combines with J gene TRBJ2-3; D is possibly TRBD1 (6 bases). The length of the CDR3 is 15 residues. The V end was cut by 3 bases, the J end by 3 bases, with 13 bases between. Germline V gives CDR1 MNHNS, CDR2 SASEGT.

CDR3 sequence: CASSQQGGILEQYF. The CDR3 nucleotides are TGCGCCAGCAGCCAGCAGGGAGGGATTCTCGAGCAGTACTTC. The V gene is TRBV4-1, the J gene TRBJ2-7; TRBD2 aligns across 7 bases. The J segment lost 6 bases and the V segment lost 3 bases, leaving 8 bases of the junction unmatched. The CDR3 totals 14 residues. CDR1 is MGHRA and CDR2 is YSYEKL in the germline V gene.

V gene TRBV29-1 combines with J gene TRBJ1-1; D is perhaps TRBD1 (6 bases). CDR1 SQVTM and CDR2 ANQGSEA come from the germline V gene. The length of the CDR3 is 13 residues. Trimming left V 7 bases short and J 0 bases short, with 12 bases between. This chain's CDR3 is CSAHRDLNTEAFF. The CDR3 nucleotides are TGCAGCGCCCACAGGGATCTGAACACTGAAGCTTTCTTT.

This sequence joins TRBV28 and TRBJ1-2; TRBD1 is a possible D gene (6 bases). Deletions cut 7 bases from V and 4 bases from J, with 19 bases between. The CDR3 consists of 15 residues. Germline CDR1 is MDHEN and CDR2 is SYDVKM. The chain's CDR3 is CASTYQGGLGYGYTF. The CDR3 bases are TGTGCCAGCACCTACCAAGGGGGTTTGGGCTATGGCTACACCTTC.

This sequence joins TRBV28 and TRBJ2-2, with no clear D. From germline, CDR1 is MDHEN and CDR2 SYDVKM. There are 13 residues in the CDR3. With 5 bases removed from V and 3 bases from J, the gap between germline ends came to 7 bases. The CDR3 here is CASSLEDTGELFF. The CDR3 DNA reads TGTGCCAGCAGTCTAGAGGACACCGGGGAGCTGTTTTTT.

This clone was detected once. The V call is TRBV7-9, the J call TRBJ2-7; 9 bases align to TRBD1. Germline values: CDR1 SEHNR, CDR2 FQNEAQ (reference sequence). The CDR3 extends over 15 amino acids. The V gene end was trimmed by 1 base and the J gene end by 2 bases; junction bases not matched to a gene: 3. The chain's CDR3 is CASSLGDRVPYEQYF. CDR3 nucleotide sequence: TGTGCCAGCAGCTTAGGGGACAGGGTACCCTACGAGCAGTACTTC.

The chain combines TRBV7-2 with TRBJ2-3; the D gene is possibly TRBD1 (6 bases). This CDR3 has 16 amino acids. Germline V CDR1 and CDR2: SGHTA, FQGNSA. V lost 3 bases, J lost 2 bases, and 15 bases lay in between. The chain's CDR3 is CASSFQTGSPTDTQYF. As DNA, the CDR3 is TGTGCCAGCAGCTTTCAAACAGGGTCCCCCACAGATACGCAGTATTTT.

This clone appeared a few times. This rearrangement joins TRBV6-6 to TRBJ2-5, with TRBD1 identical over 9 bases. The V gene end was trimmed by 7 bases and the J gene end by 5 bases; junction bases not matched to a gene: 11. CDR1 MNHNY and CDR2 SVGAGI come from the germline V gene (reference sequence). The CDR3 consists of 15 residues. The CDR3 region is CASNSLQGARETQYF. In DNA, the CDR3 is TGTGCCAGCAATAGCCTACAGGGGGCAAGGGAGACCCAGTACTTC.

Here the CDR3 DNA reads TGTGCCAGCAGCTTAGTGGAGGGCAATGAAAAACTGTTTTTT. Translated: CASSLVEGNEKLFF. V and J are TRBV11-2 and TRBJ1-4, with no clear D. V gave up 1 base and J gave up 5 bases, with 8 bases separating them. This CDR3 contains 14 residues. CDR1 and CDR2 from the germline V gene are SGHAT and FQNNGV.

The chain carries TRBV6-5 and TRBJ2-1, with 9 bases lining up with TRBD2. CDR3 size: 14 residues. With V trimmed by 11 bases and J by 7 bases, 12 bases remained unmatched. CDR1 is MNHEY and CDR2 is SVGAGI in the germline V gene. Written as DNA, the CDR3 is TGTGCCTCACCGGGGGGACTAGCCCCTAATGAGCAGTTCTTC. Its translation: CASPGGLAPNEQFF.

The chain couples TRBV5-6 to TRBJ1-1; TRBD1 might be the D (5 bases). This CDR3 is built from 17 residues. Between the trimmed V and J ends, which lost 3 bases and 1 base, there was a span of 19 bases. Germline lookup yields CDR1 SGHDT and CDR2 YYEEEE. CDR3 in amino acids: CASSWGPRVSSNTEAFF. The CDR3 region has the DNA TGTGCCAGCAGCTGGGGCCCTAGGGTATCCTCGAACACTGAAGCTTTCTTT.

CDR3 bases: TGTGCCAGCAGTTACACCGGGAACGAGCAGTACTTC. Its protein is CASSYTGNEQYF. The V call is TRBV6-6, the J call TRBJ2-7; possibly TRBD2 for D (5 bases). This CDR3 is 12 amino acids long. Germline-derived CDR1 and CDR2 are MNHNY and SVGAGI (reference sequence). Trimming removed 2 bases at V and 5 bases at J, with 7 bases between.

The chain is built from TRBV5-1 and TRBJ2-3, with a tentative D call TRBD1 (5 bases). Between the trimmed V and J ends, which lost 0 bases and 6 bases, there was a span of 5 bases. Per germline, CDR1 SGHRS and CDR2 YFSETQ. The CDR3 is 12 residues long. CDR3 residues: CASSLEGDTQYF. The DNA for the CDR3 is TGCGCCAGCAGCTTGGAGGGGGATACGCAGTATTTT.

The rearrangement links TRBV3-1 (or the pseudogene TRBV3-2) to TRBJ2-3, with a tentative D call TRBD2 (7 bases). V lost 0 bases and J lost 6, with 13 bases in between. The germline CDR1 and CDR2 sequences are LGHDT and YNNKEL (reference sequence). CDR3 size: 15 residues. CDR3 DNA: TGTGCCAGCAGCCAAGAAGGCGGGGGCGGGGATACGCAGTATTTT. Protein sequence: CASSQEGGGGDTQYF.

The CDR3 sequence: CAWTLPQEKLFF. The DNA of the CDR3 is TGTGCCTGGACACTACCCCAGGAAAAACTGTTTTTT. The V call is TRBV30, the J call TRBJ1-4; D uncertain. The CDR3 extends over 12 amino acids. The germline gives CDR1 GTSNPN, CDR2 SVGIG (reference sequence). V dropped 4 bases and J dropped 8 bases, with 11 bases sitting between them.

This clone was detected once. The J gene is TRBJ1-2, the V gene TRBV30, with D possibly being TRBD1 (6 bases). The germline V gene has CDR1 GTSNPN and CDR2 SVGIG (reference sequence). The CDR3 runs 14 residues. Trimming pared 4 bases from V and 5 bases from J, leaving 17 bases between. The CDR3 DNA reads as TGTGCCTGGACCGTGGACAGCGGGAGGTATGGCTACACCTTC. This sequence encodes CAWTVDSGRYGYTF.

J is TRBJ1-1 and V is TRBV30, with no clear D. CDR1 GTSNPN and CDR2 SVGIG come from the germline V gene (reference sequence). The CDR3 length is 14 residues. Deletions cut 0 bases from V and 4 bases from J, with 12 bases between. DNA of the CDR3: TGTGCCTGGAGTGTATCTTCAGCGCGCACTGAAGCTTTCTTT. It codes for CAWSVSSARTEAFF.

In regard to this clone: At the DNA level, this CDR3 is encoded by other sequences in the same sample as well. The genes are TRBV27 and TRBJ2-7, with 7 nucleotides matching TRBD1. This CDR3 spans 15 amino acids. Germline loops: CDR1 MNHEY, CDR2 SMNVEV (reference sequence). V lost 1 base, J lost 0 bases, and 3 bases stayed unmatched. CDR3 protein: CASSLWAGGSYEQYF. For the CDR3, the DNA is TGTGCCAGCAGTTTATGGGCAGGGGGCTCCTACGAGCAGTACTTC.

The V and J genes are TRBV4-3 and TRBJ1-6; the match to TRBD1 covers 9 bases. Germline assignment: CDR1 LGHNA and CDR2 YSLEER. This CDR3 is 16 amino acids long. The ends lost 0 bases at V and 10 bases at J; junction bases unmatched: 7. The CDR3 DNA is TGCGCCAGCAGCCAAGAATGGGGACAGGGACTATCACCCCTCCACTTT. Translation gives CASSQEWGQGLSPLHF.

A remark on this clone: An end of the junction does not agree with germline; a read error may underlie this. The chain combines TRBV28 with TRBJ1-1; tentative D call: TRBD1 (5 bases). Germline loops: CDR1 MDHEN, CDR2 SYDVKM. The CDR3 spans 11 residues. CDR3 loop: CASTSFAGTSF. The CDR3 coding sequence is TGTGCCAGCACCTCGTTCGCCGGGACTTCTTTT.